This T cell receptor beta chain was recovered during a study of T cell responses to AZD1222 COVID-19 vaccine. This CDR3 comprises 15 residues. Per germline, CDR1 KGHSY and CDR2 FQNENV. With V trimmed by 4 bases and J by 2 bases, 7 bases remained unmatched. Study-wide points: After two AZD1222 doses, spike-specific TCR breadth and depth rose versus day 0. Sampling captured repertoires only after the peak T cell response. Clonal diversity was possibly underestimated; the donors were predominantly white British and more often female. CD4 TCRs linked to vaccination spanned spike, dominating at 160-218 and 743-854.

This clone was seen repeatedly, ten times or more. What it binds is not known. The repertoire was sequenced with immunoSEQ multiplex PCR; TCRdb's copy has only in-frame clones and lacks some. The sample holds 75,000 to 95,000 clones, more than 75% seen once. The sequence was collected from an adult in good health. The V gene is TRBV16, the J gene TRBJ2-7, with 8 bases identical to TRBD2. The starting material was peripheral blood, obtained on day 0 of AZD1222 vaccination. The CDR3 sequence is CASSRGGRGTYEQYF. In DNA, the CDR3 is TGTGCCAGCAGCCGCGGGGGGAGGGGGACCTACGAGCAGTACTTC.